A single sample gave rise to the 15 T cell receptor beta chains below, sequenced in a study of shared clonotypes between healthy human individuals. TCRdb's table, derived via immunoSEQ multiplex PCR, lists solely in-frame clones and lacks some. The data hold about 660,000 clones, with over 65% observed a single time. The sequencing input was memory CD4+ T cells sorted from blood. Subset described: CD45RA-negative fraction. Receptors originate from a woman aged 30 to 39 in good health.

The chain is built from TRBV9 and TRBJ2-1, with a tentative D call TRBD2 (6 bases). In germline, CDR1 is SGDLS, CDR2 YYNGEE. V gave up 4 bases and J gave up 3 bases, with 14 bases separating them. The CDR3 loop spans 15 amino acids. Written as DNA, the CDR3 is TGTGCCAGCAGCCCTTTCGGAGGGGACTACAATGAGCAGTTCTTC. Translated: CASSPFGGDYNEQFF.

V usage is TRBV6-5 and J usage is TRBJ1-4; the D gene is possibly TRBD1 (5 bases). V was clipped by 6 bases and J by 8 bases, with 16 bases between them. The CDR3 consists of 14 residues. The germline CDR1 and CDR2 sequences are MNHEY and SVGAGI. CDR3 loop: CASSRDGQAEKLFF. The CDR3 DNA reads TGTGCCAGCAGCCGGGACGGTCAAGCCGAAAAACTGTTTTTT.

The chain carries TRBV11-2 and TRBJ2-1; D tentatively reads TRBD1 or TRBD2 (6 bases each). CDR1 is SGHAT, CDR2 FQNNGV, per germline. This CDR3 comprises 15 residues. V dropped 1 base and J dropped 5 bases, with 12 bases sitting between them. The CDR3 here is CASSLVGGGHNEQFF. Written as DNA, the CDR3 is TGTGCCAGCAGCTTAGTCGGAGGGGGGCACAATGAGCAGTTCTTC.

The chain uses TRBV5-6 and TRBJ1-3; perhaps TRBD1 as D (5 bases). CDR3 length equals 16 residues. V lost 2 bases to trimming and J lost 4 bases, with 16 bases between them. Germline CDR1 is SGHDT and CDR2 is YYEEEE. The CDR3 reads CASSFMGGVMGNTIYF. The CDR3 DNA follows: TGTGCCAGCAGCTTTATGGGAGGGGTAATGGGAAACACCATATATTTT.

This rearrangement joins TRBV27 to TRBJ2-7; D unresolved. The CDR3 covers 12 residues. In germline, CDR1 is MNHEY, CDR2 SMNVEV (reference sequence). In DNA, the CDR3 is TGTGCTAGTGCCAGCGAGAGGTACGAGCAGTACTTC. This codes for CASASERYEQYF.

In nucleotides, the CDR3 is TGTGCCAGCCGACAGGAGATGAACACTGAAGCTTTCTTT. This sequence encodes CASRQEMNTEAFF. The V gene is TRBV2, the J gene TRBJ1-1, with D possibly TRBD1 on 6 matching bases. In germline, CDR1 is SNHLY, CDR2 FYNNEI. The CDR3 loop spans 13 amino acids. V was trimmed by 8 bases and J by 0 bases, leaving 10 bases between them.

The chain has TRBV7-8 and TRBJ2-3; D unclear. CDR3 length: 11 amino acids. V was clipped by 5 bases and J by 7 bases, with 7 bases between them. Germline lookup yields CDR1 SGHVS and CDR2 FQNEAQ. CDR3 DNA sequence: TGTGCCAGCAGCCCGGGCCATACGCAGTATTTT. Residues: CASSPGHTQYF.

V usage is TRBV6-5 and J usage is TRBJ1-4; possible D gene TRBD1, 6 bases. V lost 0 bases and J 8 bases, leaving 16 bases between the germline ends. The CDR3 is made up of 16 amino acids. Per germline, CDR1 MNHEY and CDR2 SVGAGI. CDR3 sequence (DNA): TGTGCCAGCAGTTACTCGAATACGGCTAGGGGGGAAAAACTGTTTTTT. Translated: CASSYSNTARGEKLFF.

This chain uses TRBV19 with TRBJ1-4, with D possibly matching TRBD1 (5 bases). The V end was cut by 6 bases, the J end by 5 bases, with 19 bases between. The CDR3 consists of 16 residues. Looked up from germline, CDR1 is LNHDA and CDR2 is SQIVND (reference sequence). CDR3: CASRPRTPPSNEKLFF. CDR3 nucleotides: TGTGCCAGTAGGCCCAGGACACCGCCGTCGAATGAAAAACTGTTTTTT.

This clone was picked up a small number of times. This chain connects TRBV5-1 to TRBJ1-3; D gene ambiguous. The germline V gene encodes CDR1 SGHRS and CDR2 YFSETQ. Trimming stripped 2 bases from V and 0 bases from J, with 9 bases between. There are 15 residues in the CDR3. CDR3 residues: CASSFDGPSGNTIYF. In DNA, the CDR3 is TGCGCCAGCAGCTTTGACGGCCCCTCTGGAAACACCATATATTTT.

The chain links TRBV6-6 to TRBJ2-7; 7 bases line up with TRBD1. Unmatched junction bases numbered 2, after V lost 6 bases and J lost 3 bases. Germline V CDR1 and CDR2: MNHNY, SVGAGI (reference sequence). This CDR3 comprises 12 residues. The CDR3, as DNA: TGTGCCAGCAGACAGGGGTTCTACGAGCAGTACTTC. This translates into CASRQGFYEQYF.

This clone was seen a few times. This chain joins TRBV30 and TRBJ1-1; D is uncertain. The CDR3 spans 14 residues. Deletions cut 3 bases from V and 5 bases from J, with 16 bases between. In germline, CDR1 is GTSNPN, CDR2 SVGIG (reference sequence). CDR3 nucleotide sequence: TGTGCCTGGAGCAGGACGGCCCTAGGGACTGAAGCTTTCTTT. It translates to CAWSRTALGTEAFF.

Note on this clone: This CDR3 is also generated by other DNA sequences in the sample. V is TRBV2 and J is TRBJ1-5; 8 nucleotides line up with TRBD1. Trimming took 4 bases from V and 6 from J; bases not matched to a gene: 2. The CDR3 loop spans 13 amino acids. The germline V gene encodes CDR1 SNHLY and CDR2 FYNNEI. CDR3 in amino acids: CASSGGQGQPQHF. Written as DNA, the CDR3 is TGTGCCAGCAGTGGAGGACAGGGTCAGCCCCAGCATTTT.

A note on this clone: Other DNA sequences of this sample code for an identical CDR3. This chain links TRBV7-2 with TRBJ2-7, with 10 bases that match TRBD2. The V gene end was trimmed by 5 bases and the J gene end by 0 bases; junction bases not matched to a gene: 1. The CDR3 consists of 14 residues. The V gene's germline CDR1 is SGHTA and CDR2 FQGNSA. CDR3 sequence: CASSPSGSSYEQYF. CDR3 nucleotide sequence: TGTGCCAGCAGCCCTAGCGGGAGCTCCTACGAGCAGTACTTC.

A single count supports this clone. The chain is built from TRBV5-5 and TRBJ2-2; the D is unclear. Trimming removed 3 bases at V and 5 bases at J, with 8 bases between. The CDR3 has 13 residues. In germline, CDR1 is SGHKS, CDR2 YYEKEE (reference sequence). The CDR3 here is CASSWMGTGELFF. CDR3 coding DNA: TGTGCCAGCAGCTGGATGGGGACCGGGGAGCTGTTTTTT.